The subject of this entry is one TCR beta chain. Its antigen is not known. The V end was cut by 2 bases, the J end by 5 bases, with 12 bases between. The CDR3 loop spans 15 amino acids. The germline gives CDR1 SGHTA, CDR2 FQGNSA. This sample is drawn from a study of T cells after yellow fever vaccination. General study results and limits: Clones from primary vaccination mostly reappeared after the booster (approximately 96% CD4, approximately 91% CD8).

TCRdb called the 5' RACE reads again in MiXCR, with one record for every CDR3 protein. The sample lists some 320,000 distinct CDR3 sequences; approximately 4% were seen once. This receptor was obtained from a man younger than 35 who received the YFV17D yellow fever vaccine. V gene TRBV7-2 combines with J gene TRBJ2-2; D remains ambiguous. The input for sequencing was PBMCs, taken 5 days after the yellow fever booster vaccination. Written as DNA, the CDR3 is TGTGCCAGCAGCTTATTAAAGGGCGGTACCGGGGAGCTGTTTTTT. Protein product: CASSLLKGGTGELFF.